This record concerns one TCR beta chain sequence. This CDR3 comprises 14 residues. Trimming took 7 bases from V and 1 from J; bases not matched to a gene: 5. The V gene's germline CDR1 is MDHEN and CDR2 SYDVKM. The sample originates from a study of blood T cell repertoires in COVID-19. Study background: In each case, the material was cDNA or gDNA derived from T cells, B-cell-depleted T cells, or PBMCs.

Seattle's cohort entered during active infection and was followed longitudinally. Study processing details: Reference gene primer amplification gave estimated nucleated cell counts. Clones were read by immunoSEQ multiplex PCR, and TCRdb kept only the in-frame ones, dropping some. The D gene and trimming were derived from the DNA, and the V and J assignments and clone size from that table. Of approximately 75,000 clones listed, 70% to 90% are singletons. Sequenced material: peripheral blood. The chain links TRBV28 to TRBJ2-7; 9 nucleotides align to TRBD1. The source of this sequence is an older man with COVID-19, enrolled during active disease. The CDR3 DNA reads TGTGCCAGCACGACAGGGGGGGGGTCCTACGAGCAGTACTTC. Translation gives CASTTGGGSYEQYF.